These 27 T cell receptor beta chains came from one sample sequenced in a study of blood T cell repertoires in COVID-19. Clones were sequenced by immunoSEQ multiplex PCR, and TCRdb holds only the in-frame ones, with some missing. The table shows about 480,000 clones, with approximately 89% occurring only once. Sequences were obtained from peripheral blood. The receptors were gathered from a man between 18 and 29 years old with COVID-19, enrolled during active disease.

The rearrangement links TRBV5-4 to TRBJ2-7; D remains ambiguous. The CDR3 runs to 13 residues. The V gene's germline CDR1 is SGHNT and CDR2 YYREEE (reference sequence). V gave up 4 bases and J gave up 0 bases, with 8 bases separating them. CDR3 bases: TGTGCCAGCAGCCAAGACAACTCCTACGAGCAGTACTTC. This translates into CASSQDNSYEQYF.

A remark on this clone: A read error may account for a junction end that differs from germline. The chain couples TRBV30 to TRBJ1-2, with D maybe TRBD1 (5 bases). The CDR3 covers 12 residues. Germline V CDR1 and CDR2: GTSNPN, SVGIG (reference sequence). CDR3 protein: CAWSVLGGDGNF. The CDR3 bases are TGTGCCTGGAGTGTACTAGGAGGGGACGGCAACTTC.

The V call is TRBV2, the J call TRBJ2-7, with D possibly TRBD1 on 5 matching bases. The CDR3 loop spans 13 amino acids. The V gene's germline CDR1 is SNHLY and CDR2 FYNNEI. V lost 0 bases and J lost 6, with 9 bases in between. The CDR3 nucleotides are TGTGCCAGCAGTGAAGCGCTTCAGGGCGAGCAGTACTTC. Translating it yields CASSEALQGEQYF. Looking up the rest from reference TRBV2 and TRBJ2-7 gives the full variable domain: EPEVTQTPSHQVTQMGQEVILRCVPISNHLYFYWYRQILGQKVEFLVSFYNNEISEKSEIFDDQFSVERPDGSNFTLKIRSTKLEDSAMYFCASSEALQGEQYFGPGTRLTVT.

This chain uses TRBV7-3 with TRBJ2-1; D not resolved. Germline V gene lookup returns CDR1 SGHTA and CDR2 FQGTGA. Trimming took 6 bases from V and 0 from J, leaving 12 bases between them. The CDR3 consists of 15 residues. The chain's CDR3 is CASSKIPSSYNEQFF. The CDR3 DNA reads as TGTGCCAGCAGTAAAATCCCGAGCTCCTACAATGAGCAGTTCTTC.

The CDR3 region is CASSPNSGLAGGNTGELFF. The CDR3 coding sequence is TGTGCCAGCAGCCCGAATAGCGGACTAGCGGGGGGAAACACCGGGGAGCTGTTTTTT. The rearrangement links TRBV5-4 to TRBJ2-2; 14 nucleotides match TRBD2. The CDR3 spans 19 residues. CDR1 is SGHNT and CDR2 is YYREEE in the germline V gene (reference sequence). V was pared by 4 bases and J by 2 bases, with 10 bases of the junction left unmatched. Using reference TRBV5-4 and TRBJ2-2 for the parts outside the CDR3, the full variable domain is ETGVTQSPTHLIKTRGQQVTLRCSSQSGHNTVSWYQQALGQGPQFIFQYYREEENGRGNFPPRFSGLQFPNYSSELNVNALELDDSALYLCASSPNSGLAGGNTGELFFGEGSRLTVL.

The chain combines TRBV6-5 with TRBJ2-5, with 10 bases aligning to TRBD2. Trimming at V came to 4 bases and at J to 5 bases, leaving 7 bases not matched to a gene. Germline lookup yields CDR1 MNHEY and CDR2 SVGAGI. CDR3 length equals 15 residues. The CDR3 spells CASSSGSGGLETQYF. The CDR3 bases are TGTGCCAGCAGTTCGGGTAGCGGGGGGCTGGAGACCCAGTACTTC.

As DNA, the CDR3 is TGCAGCGTTGAACGCGGCTCAGCCGGGGCCAACGTCCTGACTTTC. Amino acids: CSVERGSAGANVLTF. The V gene is TRBV29-1, the J gene TRBJ2-6; D remains ambiguous. The V end was cut by 2 bases, the J end by 4 bases, with 12 bases between. Germline V CDR1 and CDR2: SQVTM, ANQGSEA. The CDR3 covers 15 residues.

V is TRBV6-5 and J is TRBJ1-4; the match to TRBD1 covers 12 bases. Germline-derived CDR1 and CDR2 are MNHEY and SVGAGI. This CDR3 is built from 14 residues. V lost 6 bases, J lost 8 bases, and 4 bases stayed unmatched. DNA of the CDR3: TGTGCCAGCAGGAGGGACAGGGGGCGAGAAAAACTGTTTTTT. It specifies CASRRDRGREKLFF.

The J gene is TRBJ2-1, the V gene TRBV9, with 10 bases that match TRBD1. The CDR3 consists of 15 residues. Germline V gives CDR1 SGDLS, CDR2 YYNGEE. J gave up 8 bases and V 4 bases, and 9 bases lay outside the gene matches. The DNA for the CDR3 is TGTGCCAGCAGCTTCCGGGACAGGGGTTACGATGAGCAGTTCTTC. As protein: CASSFRDRGYDEQFF.

The chain couples TRBV29-1 to TRBJ2-3, with D tentatively TRBD2 (5 bases). There are 13 residues in the CDR3. The ends were cut back, 1 base at V and 5 bases at J, with 10 bases in the middle. Germline V gene lookup returns CDR1 SQVTM and CDR2 ANQGSEA. In DNA, the CDR3 is TGCAGCGTTGAAGCCGGAAGCGGAGATACGCAGTATTTT. It is translated as CSVEAGSGDTQYF.

The CDR3 here is CASSETSGRNTQYF. The CDR3 DNA reads as TGTGCCAGCAGTGAGACTAGCGGGAGAAATACGCAGTATTTT. The chain is built from TRBV6-4 and TRBJ2-3, with 12 bases matching TRBD2. The CDR3 length is 14 residues. With V trimmed by 3 bases and J by 7 bases, 2 bases remained unmatched. Germline CDR1 and CDR2: MRHNA and SNTAGT.

The chain links TRBV6-2 or TRBV6-3 to TRBJ2-1, with 9 bases identical to TRBD2. Germline V gene lookup returns CDR1 MNHEY and CDR2 SVGEGT. CDR3 length: 16 residues. Unmatched junction bases numbered 11, after V lost 2 bases and J lost 9 bases. DNA of the CDR3: TGTGCCAGCAGTTACCCGACTAGCGGCCGAGGGGGTGAGCAGTTCTTC. This gives the protein CASSYPTSGRGGEQFF.

The V and J genes are TRBV6-6 and TRBJ1-2; no clear D. CDR1 and CDR2 (germline): MNHNY, SVGAGI (reference sequence). Trimming pared 1 base from V and 4 bases from J, leaving 10 bases between. The length of the CDR3 is 14 residues. The CDR3, as DNA: TGTGCCAGCAGTTACTTCGGGGATTCCTATGGCTACACCTTC. This encodes CASSYFGDSYGYTF.

The chain joins TRBV27 to TRBJ2-2; 9 bases are shared with TRBD2. J lost 7 bases, V lost 5 bases, and 11 bases had no gene match. Looked up from germline, CDR1 is MNHEY and CDR2 is SMNVEV (reference sequence). This CDR3 has 16 amino acids. CDR3 sequence: CASSTIGGGAIGELFF. The CDR3 bases are TGTGCCAGCAGTACGATCGGCGGGGGGGCGATCGGGGAGCTGTTTTTT.

CDR3 in amino acids: CASSLGARGSYNSPLHF. Here the CDR3 DNA reads TGTGCCAGCAGCCTCGGGGCTCGGGGGTCCTATAATTCACCCCTCCACTTT. The V call is TRBV13, the J call TRBJ1-6; perhaps TRBD1 as D (5 bases). This CDR3 is 17 amino acids long. V lost 5 bases and J lost 1, with 15 bases in between. CDR1 is PRHDT, CDR2 FYEKMQ, per germline (reference sequence).

The V and J genes are TRBV7-8 and TRBJ2-3, with 14 bases matching TRBD2. CDR1 SGHVS and CDR2 FQNEAQ come from the germline V gene. Germline trimming cut 4 bases from V and 2 bases from J; bases unmatched to any gene: 8. The length of the CDR3 is 18 residues. As DNA, the CDR3 is TGTGCCAGCAGCTCTGCCAGACTAGCGGGGGGGTCCACAGATACGCAGTATTTT. Amino acid sequence: CASSSARLAGGSTDTQYF.

The chain is built from TRBV5-6 and TRBJ1-1; 7 bases line up with TRBD1. The germline V gene has CDR1 SGHDT and CDR2 YYEEEE. The trim removed 2 bases at V and 3 bases at J, leaving 10 bases unmatched. The CDR3 contains 16 residues. In DNA, the CDR3 is TGTGCCAGCAGCTTACTCTTGGGACAGTTGTACACTGAAGCTTTCTTT. Residues: CASSLLLGQLYTEAFF.

The chain combines TRBV30 with TRBJ2-3, with 8 positions matching TRBD2. Germline V gene lookup returns CDR1 GTSNPN and CDR2 SVGIG (reference sequence). The V segment lost 2 bases and the J segment 5 bases; nucleotides outside the gene matches: 6. The length of the CDR3 is 14 residues. Here the CDR3 reads CAWSTRAGGDTQYF. DNA of the CDR3: TGTGCCTGGAGTACGCGGGCGGGGGGAGATACGCAGTATTTT.

V usage is TRBV5-4 and J usage is TRBJ2-7; a possible D gene is TRBD2 (6 bases). Germline CDR1 SGHNT, CDR2 YYREEE (reference sequence). The CDR3 spans 14 residues. V lost 0 bases, J lost 5 bases, and 12 bases lay in between. The DNA of the CDR3 is TGTGCCAGCAGCTTGGCCGGGGGTCTGGACGAGCAGTACTTC. Its protein is CASSLAGGLDEQYF.

The chain recombines TRBV7-9 with TRBJ2-5; D may be TRBD1 (5 bases). Trimming took 5 bases from V and 1 from J, leaving 11 bases between them. The CDR3 is 14 amino acids. Germline CDR1 and CDR2: SEHNR and FQNEAQ (reference sequence). CDR3 sequence reads: CASSPDSSQETQYF. In DNA, the CDR3 is TGTGCCAGCAGCCCTGACAGTTCCCAAGAGACCCAGTACTTC. The whole variable domain, filled in from reference TRBV7-9 and TRBJ2-5, reads DTGVSQNPRHKITKRGQNVTFRCDPISEHNRLYWYRQTLGQGPEFLTYFQNEAQLEKSRLLSDRFSAERPKGSFSTLEIQRTEQGDSAMYLCASSPDSSQETQYFGPGTRLLVL.

In regard to this clone: In the same sample, other DNA sequences code for this CDR3. V and J are TRBV27 and TRBJ2-2; D is unresolved. The CDR3 runs 12 residues. Per the germline V gene, CDR1 is MNHEY and CDR2 is SMNVEV (reference sequence). The V gene lost 5 bases and the J gene lost 3 bases, with 4 bases spanning the gap. The CDR3 region has the DNA TGTGCCAGCAGTCCTTACACCGGGGAGCTGTTTTTT. It is translated as CASSPYTGELFF.

This clone turned up a few times. The chain is built from TRBV5-4 and TRBJ2-7; tentative D call: TRBD2 (6 bases). The germline V and J ends were trimmed by 7 bases and 2 bases, with 13 bases remaining between them. Germline V gene data show CDR1 as SGHNT and CDR2 as YYREEE (reference sequence). The CDR3 loop spans 13 amino acids. DNA for the CDR3: TGTGCCAGCTGCGGGACGTCTACCTACGAGCAGTACTTC. Its translation is CASCGTSTYEQYF.

The V and J genes are TRBV18 and TRBJ2-5; 8 bases line up with TRBD2. The CDR3 spans 14 residues. The trim removed 4 bases at V and 2 bases at J, leaving 3 bases unmatched. CDR1 KGHSH and CDR2 LQKENI come from the germline V gene. The CDR3 DNA reads TGTGCCAGCTCACGCGGGGGGCCTCAAGAGACCCAGTACTTC. This gives the protein CASSRGGPQETQYF.

This chain links TRBV2 with TRBJ1-1; a weak D match, TRBD1 (6 bases). The CDR3 is 14 amino acids. Trimming cost V 8 bases and J 4 bases, with 17 bases left between them. Germline assignment: CDR1 SNHLY and CDR2 FYNNEI. CDR3 loop: CASRSTGSGTEAFF. In nucleotides, the CDR3 is TGTGCCAGCCGTTCAACAGGGTCGGGCACTGAAGCTTTCTTT. Full variable domain (missing parts from reference TRBV2 and TRBJ1-1): EPEVTQTPSHQVTQMGQEVILRCVPISNHLYFYWYRQILGQKVEFLVSFYNNEISEKSEIFDDQFSVERPDGSNFTLKIRSTKLEDSAMYFCASRSTGSGTEAFFGQGTRLTVV.

The V and J genes are TRBV5-5 and TRBJ1-1; D remains ambiguous. The CDR3 consists of 14 residues. Trimming stripped 1 base from V and 5 bases from J, with 12 bases between. CDR1 SGHKS and CDR2 YYEKEE come from the germline V gene (reference sequence). This chain's CDR3 is CASSLRVLLTEAFF. CDR3 DNA: TGTGCCAGCAGCTTGAGAGTCCTTCTTACTGAAGCTTTCTTT.

The V gene is TRBV7-9, the J gene TRBJ1-4, with D possibly being TRBD1 (5 bases). This CDR3 comprises 15 residues. The germline V gene encodes CDR1 SEHNR and CDR2 FQNEAQ (reference sequence). Trimming removed 4 bases from V and 8 bases from J, with 17 bases in between. In nucleotides, the CDR3 is TGTGCCAGCAGCTGGGTGGGGCAGGGTAACGAAAAACTGTTTTTT. This sequence encodes CASSWVGQGNEKLFF.

The rearrangement links TRBV27 to TRBJ2-3, with 7 nucleotides matching TRBD2. CDR3 length: 11 amino acids. Germline CDR1 is MNHEY and CDR2 is SMNVEV (reference sequence). V gave up 3 bases and J gave up 14 bases; unmatched junction bases: 5. The CDR3 sequence: CASSLGGEAYF. The CDR3 DNA is TGTGCCAGCAGTTTGGGGGGGGAGGCGTATTTT.